This T cell receptor beta chain originates from a study of blood T cell repertoires in COVID-19. The table came from immunoSEQ multiplex PCR; TCRdb's copy has only in-frame clones and leaves some out. This table has about 220,000 clones, approximately 92% appearing once. The germline CDR1 and CDR2 sequences are MDHEN and SYDVKM. The length of the CDR3 is 18 residues. V was clipped by 8 bases and J by 0 bases; unmatched bases: 16. Sequenced sample: PBMCs or T cells enriched from blood (not recorded which). V is TRBV28 and J is TRBJ2-7; 10 bases line up with TRBD1. The sequence was obtained from a woman aged 18-35 years in a cohort exposed to, infected with or recovered from COVID-19 (not recorded which). The CDR3 DNA sequence: TGTGCCAGCTCCACCTTTTCCCGGGACAGGGGCCACTCCTACGAGCAGTACTTC. Its translation: CASSTFSRDRGHSYEQYF.